Below, 26 T cell receptor beta chains from the same sample are listed, as sequenced in a study of OX40 agonist ivuxolimab in advanced cancers. The repertoire was sequenced with immunoSEQ multiplex PCR; TCRdb's copy has only in-frame clones and lacks some. This sample has about 49,000 clones, with approximately 84% found just once. The sample here was CD4+ or CD8+ T cells sorted from blood, taken in a trial of the OX40 agonist ivuxolimab. The receptor source for this set is an adult with an advanced solid tumor such as melanoma, head and neck, liver or kidney cancer.

The chain carries TRBV7-6 and TRBJ2-1; 11 nucleotides line up with TRBD2. Germline V gene data show CDR1 as SGHVS and CDR2 as FNYEAQ. The V segment lost 5 bases and the J segment 4 bases; nucleotides outside the gene matches: 7. CDR3 length: 16 amino acids. Written as DNA, the CDR3 is TGTGCCAGCAGCCTACTGACTAGCGGGGTGTACAATGAGCAGTTCTTC. Protein product: CASSLLTSGVYNEQFF.

The chain links TRBV27 to TRBJ2-1; TRBD1 matches 10 bases. Looked up from germline, CDR1 is MNHEY and CDR2 is SMNVEV (reference sequence). Germline trimming cut 1 base from V and 6 bases from J; bases unmatched to any gene: 18. The CDR3 totals 20 residues. The CDR3 region is CASSLFGVPRTGGKINEQFF. The CDR3 DNA reads as TGTGCCAGCAGTTTATTTGGCGTACCCAGGACAGGGGGTAAGATCAATGAGCAGTTCTTC.

CDR3 sequence reads: CASSKGGGQETQYF. The DNA for the CDR3 is TGTGCCAGCAGCAAAGGAGGTGGCCAAGAGACCCAGTACTTC. The genes are TRBV21-1 and TRBJ2-5; TRBD2 was called by the table and not checked on the DNA. TRBV21-1 is described as a pseudogene. This CDR3 comprises 14 residues.

The chain is built from TRBV29-1 and TRBJ1-3; no definite D call. There are 13 residues in the CDR3. The V gene lost 0 bases and the J gene lost 4 bases, with 7 bases spanning the gap. Germline V CDR1 and CDR2: SQVTM, ANQGSEA. The CDR3 loop reads CSVEEVSGNTIYF. In DNA, the CDR3 is TGCAGCGTTGAAGAGGTTAGCGGAAACACCATATATTTT. The entire variable domain, with the rest obtained from reference TRBV29-1 and TRBJ1-3, is as follows: SAVISQKPSRDICQRGTSLTIQCQVDSQVTMMFWYRQQPGQSLTLIATANQGSEATYESGFVIDKFPISRPNLTFSTLTVSNMSPEDSSIYLCSVEEVSGNTIYFGEGSWLTVV.

The chain joins TRBV6-6 to TRBJ2-5; D may be TRBD1 (6 bases). The CDR3 sequence is 15 residues long. Germline V gene sequence: CDR1 MNHNY, CDR2 SVGAGI (reference sequence). V gave up 5 bases and J gave up 1 base, with 14 bases separating them. The CDR3, as DNA: TGTGCCAGCAGTCCCCGGAGGACAGTCCAAGAGACCCAGTACTTC. This sequence encodes CASSPRRTVQETQYF.

The chain uses TRBV6-1 and TRBJ1-1, with D tentatively TRBD1 (5 bases). Germline V gives CDR1 MNHNS, CDR2 SASEGT. Trimming removed 6 bases from V and 10 bases from J, with 12 bases in between. The CDR3 contains 11 residues. CDR3 residues: CASSQGGGAFF. DNA of the CDR3: TGTGCCAGCAGCCAGGGAGGAGGAGCTTTCTTT.

This chain connects TRBV5-1 to TRBJ2-5, with D possibly being TRBD1 or TRBD2 (6 bases each). The germline V gene encodes CDR1 SGHRS and CDR2 YFSETQ. Trimming took 3 bases from V and 5 from J, leaving 14 bases between them. The CDR3 length is 14 residues. The CDR3 protein is CASSWTGARETQYF. Written as DNA, the CDR3 is TGCGCCAGCAGCTGGACGGGGGCGCGGGAGACCCAGTACTTC. Full variable domain (remainder filled in from reference TRBV5-1 and TRBJ2-5): KAGVTQTPRYLIKTRGQQVTLSCSPISGHRSVSWYQQTPGQGLQFLFEYFSETQRNKGNFPGRFSGRQFSNSRSEMNVSTLELGDSALYLCASSWTGARETQYFGPGTRLLVL.

The chain links TRBV5-4 to TRBJ1-2; D not resolved. The germline gives CDR1 SGHNT, CDR2 YYREEE (reference sequence). The V and J ends lost 0 bases and 3 bases respectively, with 12 bases between them. The CDR3 is 15 amino acids. The CDR3 here is CASSLAGVRDYGYTF. The CDR3 DNA reads as TGTGCCAGCAGCTTGGCCGGGGTCCGCGACTATGGCTACACCTTC. The complete variable domain, with remaining parts taken from reference TRBV5-4 and TRBJ1-2, reads ETGVTQSPTHLIKTRGQQVTLRCSSQSGHNTVSWYQQALGQGPQFIFQYYREEENGRGNFPPRFSGLQFPNYSSELNVNALELDDSALYLCASSLAGVRDYGYTFGSGTRLTVV.

In this sample, this clone turned up once. This chain connects TRBV4-1 to TRBJ2-5, with 7 bases identical to TRBD1. The CDR3 sequence is 15 residues long. CDR1 is MGHRA, CDR2 YSYEKL, per germline. V gave up 1 base and J gave up 2 bases; unmatched junction bases: 4. The chain's CDR3 is CASSQAPGQQETQYF. CDR3 sequence (DNA): TGCGCCAGCAGCCAAGCACCGGGACAGCAAGAGACCCAGTACTTC.

The chain recombines TRBV4-2 with TRBJ2-1, with 9 bases lining up with TRBD2. Germline V gene lookup returns CDR1 LGHNA and CDR2 YNFKEQ. The J segment lost 4 bases and the V segment lost 1 base, leaving 5 bases of the junction unmatched. CDR3 size: 16 residues. CDR3 nucleotide sequence: TGTGCCAGCAGCCAAGGACTAGCGGCCCTATACAATGAGCAGTTCTTC. This translates into CASSQGLAALYNEQFF.

The chain is built from TRBV5-6 and TRBJ2-3; 9 nucleotides match TRBD1. V lost 4 bases and J lost 3; bases outside the gene matches: 6. The CDR3 sequence is 15 residues long. Germline V gene sequence: CDR1 SGHDT, CDR2 YYEEEE. This chain's CDR3 is CASSAGTGITDTQYF. The CDR3 DNA reads as TGTGCCAGCAGCGCCGGGACAGGGATAACAGATACGCAGTATTTT.

This clone was recorded only once. This chain uses TRBV5-1 with TRBJ2-3; TRBD1 is a possible D gene (6 bases). Germline values: CDR1 SGHRS, CDR2 YFSETQ. This CDR3 has 15 amino acids. Trimming stripped 4 bases from V and 0 bases from J, with 12 bases between. For the CDR3, the DNA is TGCGCCAGCAGCCCGCAGGGGCGTAGCACAGATACGCAGTATTTT. Translating it yields CASSPQGRSTDTQYF. The full variable domain, rest sourced from reference TRBV5-1 and TRBJ2-3, is KAGVTQTPRYLIKTRGQQVTLSCSPISGHRSVSWYQQTPGQGLQFLFEYFSETQRNKGNFPGRFSGRQFSNSRSEMNVSTLELGDSALYLCASSPQGRSTDTQYFGPGTRLTVL.

The chain is built from TRBV27 and TRBJ2-3; 7 positions agree with TRBD2. The J segment lost 4 bases and the V segment lost 5 bases, leaving 12 bases of the junction unmatched. This CDR3 has 16 amino acids. Germline loops: CDR1 MNHEY, CDR2 SMNVEV (reference sequence). The CDR3 loop is CASSGSRREKSDTQYF. The DNA of the CDR3 is TGTGCCAGCAGTGGAAGTAGGCGGGAGAAGTCAGATACGCAGTATTTT.

This clone has more than one count but fewer than ten. The V gene is TRBV6-5, the J gene TRBJ1-6; TRBD1 agrees at 7 bases. The V gene's germline CDR1 is MNHEY and CDR2 SVGAGI. The CDR3 covers 14 residues. V gave up 6 bases and J gave up 8 bases; unmatched junction bases: 7. CDR3 loop: CASRARQGHSPLHF. In DNA, the CDR3 is TGTGCCAGCAGGGCACGACAGGGCCATTCACCCCTCCACTTT.

The rearrangement links TRBV5-6 to TRBJ2-1, with D maybe TRBD1 (6 bases). Trimming removed 4 bases at V and 12 bases at J, with 11 bases between. Germline CDR1 reads SGHDT; CDR2 reads YYEEEE. This CDR3 contains 11 residues. CDR3 DNA: TGTGCCAGCAGCCTGAGAGGGGGGCAGTTCTTC. Translated, it gives CASSLRGGQFF.

The chain is built from TRBV6-6 and TRBJ2-2, with TRBD1 matching 7 bases. This CDR3 region has 15 residues. The germline CDR1 and CDR2 sequences are MNHNY and SVGAGI (reference sequence). Losses at the gene ends were 6 bases for V and 2 bases for J; bases not matched to a gene: 6. CDR3 DNA sequence: TGTGCCAGCAGGCACGACAGGGTAAACACCGGGGAGCTGTTTTTT. Translation: CASRHDRVNTGELFF.

The rearrangement joins TRBV6-1 to TRBJ1-3; D is unclear. The CDR3 totals 15 residues. The V gene lost 2 bases and the J gene lost 0 bases, with 8 bases spanning the gap. The V gene's germline CDR1 is MNHNS and CDR2 SASEGT. The CDR3 sequence is CASSERGVSGNTIYF. The CDR3, as DNA: TGTGCCAGCAGTGAACGAGGCGTCTCTGGAAACACCATATATTTT.

This chain uses TRBV13 with TRBJ2-4; D could derive from TRBD1 or TRBD2 (5 bases each). The V and J ends lost 4 bases and 0 bases respectively, with 19 bases between them. Looked up from germline, CDR1 is PRHDT and CDR2 is FYEKMQ (reference sequence). The CDR3 contains 18 residues. The CDR3 loop is CASSSLFREGLAKNIQYF. CDR3 sequence (DNA): TGTGCCAGCAGCTCTTTATTTCGAGAGGGGCTAGCCAAAAACATTCAGTACTTC.

V usage is TRBV11-2 and J usage is TRBJ2-7, with 7 bases aligning to TRBD1. Germline V lookup: CDR1 SGHAT, CDR2 FQNNGV. V was clipped by 5 bases and J by 2 bases; unmatched bases: 12. This CDR3 comprises 16 residues. The CDR3 bases are TGTGCCAGCAGCCGCACCCTTCGGGACAGCCCCTACGAGCAGTACTTC. It yields the protein CASSRTLRDSPYEQYF. Using reference TRBV11-2 and TRBJ2-7 for the parts outside the CDR3, the full variable domain is EAGVAQSPRYKIIEKRQSVAFWCNPISGHATLYWYQQILGQGPKLLIQFQNNGVVDDSQLPKDRFSAERLKGVDSTLKIQPAKLEDSAVYLCASSRTLRDSPYEQYFGPGTRLTVT.

The gene calls are TRBV5-1 and TRBJ2-3; D gene uncertain. Germline V gene lookup returns CDR1 SGHRS and CDR2 YFSETQ. V lost 8 bases, J lost 1 base, and 17 bases lay in between. CDR3 length equals 15 residues. The CDR3 nucleotides read TGCGCCAGTAGCCGATTTAGTGGCGGCACAGATACGCAGTATTTT. It yields the protein CASSRFSGGTDTQYF.

The chain joins TRBV7-9 to TRBJ1-5; a possible D gene is TRBD1 (5 bases). Trimming cost V 1 base and J 11 bases, with 9 bases left between them. This CDR3 has 12 amino acids. Germline CDR1 reads SEHNR; CDR2 reads FQNEAQ (reference sequence). The CDR3 loop is CASSLVGQAQHF. The CDR3 bases are TGTGCCAGCAGCTTAGTGGGGCAGGCCCAGCATTTT.

The CDR3 DNA sequence: TGTGCCAGCAGCTTAGCGCGGGGAACCGGGGAGCTGTTTTTT. This codes for CASSLARGTGELFF. The V gene is TRBV7-8, the J gene TRBJ2-2; the D gene is possibly TRBD2 (6 bases). The CDR3 totals 14 residues. Per germline, CDR1 SGHVS and CDR2 FQNEAQ. Trimming removed 0 bases from V and 5 bases from J, with 7 bases in between. Full variable domain (rest looked up from reference TRBV7-8 and TRBJ2-2): GAGVSQSPRYKVAKRGQDVALRCDPISGHVSLFWYQQALGQGPEFLTYFQNEAQLDKSGLPSDRFFAERPEGSVSTLKIQRTQQEDSAVYLCASSLARGTGELFFGEGSRLTVL.

The rearrangement links TRBV29-1 to TRBJ1-6, with D perhaps matching TRBD1 (5 bases). The CDR3 spans 13 residues. Trimming removed 0 bases at V and 14 bases at J, with 14 bases between. Per germline, CDR1 SQVTM and CDR2 ANQGSEA. The CDR3 DNA follows: TGCAGCGTTGAAGAAGGCGGGGCCGGATCCCTCCACTTT. Translated: CSVEEGGAGSLHF.

This chain links TRBV5-6 with TRBJ2-1; the match to TRBD2 covers 10 bases. V was clipped by 0 bases and J by 5 bases; unmatched bases: 5. Germline V gene lookup returns CDR1 SGHDT and CDR2 YYEEEE. CDR3 length: 16 residues. Written as DNA, the CDR3 is TGTGCCAGCAGCTTGGTGTGGCTAGCGGGGGACAATGAGCAGTTCTTC. As protein: CASSLVWLAGDNEQFF.

The J gene is TRBJ1-5, the V gene TRBV30; 10 nucleotides match TRBD1. With 3 bases clipped from V and 6 bases from J, the junction kept 8 bases outside the gene matches. This CDR3 has 15 residues. CDR1 GTSNPN and CDR2 SVGIG come from the germline V gene (reference sequence). This CDR3 reads CAWRSRTGGRQPQHF. CDR3 nucleotides: TGTGCCTGGAGGAGCAGGACAGGGGGACGTCAGCCCCAGCATTTT.

J is TRBJ2-5 and V is TRBV19; unclear D gene. CDR3 size: 13 residues. Trimming stripped 5 bases from V and 3 bases from J, with 10 bases between. The V gene's germline CDR1 is LNHDA and CDR2 SQIVND (reference sequence). CDR3 sequence reads: CASSVRKKETQYF. CDR3 in DNA: TGTGCCAGTAGTGTGCGGAAGAAAGAGACCCAGTACTTC.